What follows is one T cell receptor (beta chain) and its context. Its matching antigen is unknown. The data are from a study of cytomegalovirus exposure and HLA in healthy donors. Sequencing used immunoSEQ multiplex PCR; TCRdb keeps in-frame clones, though not all of them. The repertoire includes 150,000 to 200,000 clones, nearly 90% of them detected once, and around 4.4% sits in the top ten. The donors were members of the approximately 130-subject validation cohort (separate from the approximately 670-subject first cohort). Study-level findings and limits: The study flagged roughly 160 TCR beta chains as cytomegalovirus-associated. Generally TCR sequences proved uncommon, though certain public TCRs appeared in numerous donors.

Germline CDR1 and CDR2: MNHEY and SVGAGI. The ends were cut back, 4 bases at V and 0 bases at J, with 13 bases in the middle. This CDR3 comprises 16 residues. The sample consisted of PBMCs. The TCR sequence derives from a man younger than 30 in good health and CMV-seropositive. The rearrangement joins TRBV6-5 to TRBJ2-1; D may be TRBD2 (6 bases). This chain's CDR3 is CASSWGGAGSYNEQFF. CDR3 nucleotide sequence: TGTGCCAGCAGTTGGGGCGGGGCGGGCTCCTACAATGAGCAGTTCTTC.